The 9 T cell receptor beta chains below all came from one sample that was sequenced in a study of CD8+CD57+ T cells in acquired aplastic anemia. CDR3 and TCR beta VDJ profiling relied on a genomic DNA template. A single record per CDR3 protein comes from TCRdb applying MiXCR to the reads. The sample lists about 120,000 distinct CDR3 sequences; under 65% were seen once. It was patients with CD8+CD57+ cell expansion by flow cytometry who were chosen for sequencing. Sequencing was performed on sorted CD4+, CD8+, or CD8+CD57+ T cells (not recorded which) from PBMCs. These TCRs come from a human donor with aplastic anemia.

The V gene is TRBV2, the J gene TRBJ2-7, with 9 bases lining up with TRBD1. The CDR3 length is 14 residues. V shed 4 bases and J 4 bases; nucleotides not matched to a gene: 5. Germline lookup yields CDR1 SNHLY and CDR2 FYNNEI. The CDR3 DNA follows: TGTGCCAGCAGTGTGTCCGGGACAGGGTACGAGCAGTACTTC. Translating it yields CASSVSGTGYEQYF.

Here the CDR3 reads CASSRQIQETQYF. CDR3 in DNA: TGTGCCAGCAGTCGGCAGATTCAAGAGACCCAGTACTTC. The J gene is TRBJ2-5, the V gene TRBV2; D not certain. This CDR3 has 13 amino acids. Trimming took off 5 bases at V and 2 bases at J, with 9 bases between the two ends. The germline CDR1 and CDR2 sequences are SNHLY and FYNNEI.

The chain carries TRBV29-1 and TRBJ1-1; D call uncertain. V dropped 8 bases and J dropped 0 bases, with 13 bases sitting between them. Germline lookup yields CDR1 SQVTM and CDR2 ANQGSEA. The length of the CDR3 is 13 residues. The CDR3: CSSFTGMNTEAFF. The CDR3 region has the DNA TGCAGCAGCTTTACGGGGATGAACACTGAAGCTTTCTTT.

The rearrangement joins TRBV15 to TRBJ1-4, with TRBD1 matching over 11 bases. The CDR3 sequence is 21 residues long. Germline V gene data show CDR1 as LNHNV and CDR2 as YYDKDF (reference sequence). With 5 bases clipped from V and 0 bases from J, the junction kept 17 bases outside the gene matches. CDR3 protein: CATSPPPGQGGIHATNEKLFF. In DNA form, the CDR3 reads TGTGCCACCAGCCCTCCACCGGGACAGGGGGGGATACACGCAACTAATGAAAAACTGTTTTTT.

The V call is TRBV4-3, the J call TRBJ2-5, with unresolved D. CDR3 length equals 14 residues. V lost 3 bases, J lost 2 bases, and 10 bases lay in between. The V gene's germline CDR1 is LGHNA and CDR2 YSLEER. Written as DNA, the CDR3 is TGCGCCAGCAGCCAGGAAGAGTTGCAAGAGACCCAGTACTTC. It translates to CASSQEELQETQYF.

V and J are TRBV2 and TRBJ2-3, with a weak D call TRBD2 (6 bases). Trimming shortened V by 8 bases and J by 3 bases, and 15 bases separated the two germline ends. CDR1 SNHLY and CDR2 FYNNEI come from the germline V gene. There are 14 residues in the CDR3. CDR3 protein: CASQDDRGTDTQYF. The CDR3 nucleotides read TGTGCCAGCCAGGACGACCGGGGGACAGATACGCAGTATTTT.

J is TRBJ2-2 and V is TRBV10-3; D unclear. CDR3 length: 15 residues. The ends were cut back, 2 bases at V and 4 bases at J, with 11 bases in the middle. Germline loops: CDR1 ENHRY, CDR2 SYGVKD. The CDR3 reads CAISETGRGTGELFF. CDR3 in DNA: TGTGCCATCAGTGAGACCGGGCGAGGCACCGGGGAGCTGTTTTTT.

This clonotype was seen more than once but under ten times. The rearrangement uses TRBV6-2 or TRBV6-3 and TRBJ2-1; 12 bases agree with TRBD2. Germline loops: CDR1 MNHEY, CDR2 SVGEGT. The CDR3 contains 16 residues. Trimming removed 4 bases from V and 3 bases from J; junction bases left unmatched: 4. The CDR3 loop reads CASSSSTSGGYNEQFF. DNA for the CDR3: TGTGCCAGCAGTTCCTCGACTAGCGGGGGCTACAATGAGCAGTTCTTC.

The chain is built from TRBV9 and TRBJ2-1, with a weak D call TRBD2 (5 bases). Germline CDR1 and CDR2: SGDLS and YYNGEE. This CDR3 is built from 15 residues. Between the trimmed V and J ends, which lost 2 bases and 6 bases, there was a span of 15 bases. CDR3 sequence (DNA): TGTGCCAGCAGCGTGGGAGCGGCGGCGCGCAATGAGCAGTTCTTC. It encodes CASSVGAAARNEQFF.